Described below is a single T cell receptor beta chain sequence and its context. What it binds is unknown. This sample was taken from a study of cytomegalovirus exposure and HLA in healthy donors. Background on the study: The same platform was used for the 120 validation repertoires and the roughly 720 first-cohort repertoires, a later analysis reported.

TCRdb's copy holds only in-frame clones and misses some; the assay was immunoSEQ multiplex PCR. The sample records over 200,000 clones, 88% being singletons. Trimming removed 0 bases from V and 12 bases from J, with 12 bases in between. CDR1 and CDR2 (germline): WNHNN, SYGVQD (reference sequence). This CDR3 has 13 residues. Study results and limitations: The study found most TCR sequences rare, yet found some public TCRs in many donors. Cytomegalovirus-associated status was assigned to 150 or so TCR beta chains.

The donors were in the 120-subject validation cohort, distinct from the approximately 700-subject first cohort. This chain joins TRBV10-1 and TRBJ2-1; D not certain. The sequence came from a woman aged 18-29 years in good health and CMV-seronegative. Sequencing used PBMCs. CDR3 sequence (DNA): TGCGCCAGCAGTGAGTCAGCGAGCCCCAGGCAGTTCTTC. Translation: CASSESASPRQFF.